This entry is about one T cell receptor (beta chain). Antigen unknown. This entry is derived from a study of radiotherapy plus CTLA-4 blockade in lung cancer. Study details: Objective responses occurred in around 20% of patients; around 30% had disease control.

Germline-derived CDR1 and CDR2 are SGHRS and YFSETQ. The CDR3 extends over 15 amino acids. The J segment lost 8 bases and the V segment lost 4 bases, leaving 9 bases of the junction unmatched. Study observations and caveats: Blood-borne expansion of tumor-derived TCR clones followed radiotherapy plus ipilimumab.

The table came from immunoSEQ multiplex PCR; TCRdb's copy has only in-frame clones and leaves some out. The profile covers approximately 33,000 clones, with 70% to 85% appearing a single time and 7.5% to 8% taken by the ten largest. The sequences come from peripheral blood, collected from a patient treated with radiotherapy plus ipilimumab. This receptor was taken from a human donor with non-small cell lung cancer who had stable disease on radiotherapy plus ipilimumab. The chain uses TRBV5-1 and TRBJ1-4; 9 nucleotides agree with TRBD1. In DNA form, the CDR3 reads TGCGCCAGCAGCCACCGGGACAGGGATGGCGAAAAACTGTTTTTT. It yields the protein CASSHRDRDGEKLFF. Based on the CDR3 plus reference TRBV5-1 and TRBJ1-4, the full variable domain is KAGVTQTPRYLIKTRGQQVTLSCSPISGHRSVSWYQQTPGQGLQFLFEYFSETQRNKGNFPGRFSGRQFSNSRSEMNVSTLELGDSALYLCASSHRDRDGEKLFFGSGTQLSVL.